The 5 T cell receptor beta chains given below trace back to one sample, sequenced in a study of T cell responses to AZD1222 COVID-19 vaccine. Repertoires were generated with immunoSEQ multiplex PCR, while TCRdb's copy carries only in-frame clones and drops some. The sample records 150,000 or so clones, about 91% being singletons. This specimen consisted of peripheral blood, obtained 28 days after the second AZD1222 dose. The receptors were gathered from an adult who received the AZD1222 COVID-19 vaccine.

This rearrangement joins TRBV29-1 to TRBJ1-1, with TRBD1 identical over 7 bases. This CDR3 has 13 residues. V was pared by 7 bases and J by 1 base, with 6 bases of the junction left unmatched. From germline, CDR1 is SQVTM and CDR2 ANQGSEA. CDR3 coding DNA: TGCAGCGCGGGGACAGCTAGGAACACTGAAGCTTTCTTT. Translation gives CSAGTARNTEAFF.

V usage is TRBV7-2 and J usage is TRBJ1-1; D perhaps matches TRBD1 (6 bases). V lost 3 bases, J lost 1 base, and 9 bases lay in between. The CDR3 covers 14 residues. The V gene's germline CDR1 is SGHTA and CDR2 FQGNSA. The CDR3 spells CASSFYRANTEAFF. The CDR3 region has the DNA TGTGCCAGCAGCTTCTACAGGGCGAACACTGAAGCTTTCTTT.

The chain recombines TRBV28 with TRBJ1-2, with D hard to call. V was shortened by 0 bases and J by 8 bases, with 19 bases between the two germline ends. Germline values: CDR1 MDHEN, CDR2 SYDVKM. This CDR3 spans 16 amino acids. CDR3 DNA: TGTGCCAGCAGTTTATGGGGCGTTCGGCTGTTCGGGGGCTACACCTTC. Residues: CASSLWGVRLFGGYTF.

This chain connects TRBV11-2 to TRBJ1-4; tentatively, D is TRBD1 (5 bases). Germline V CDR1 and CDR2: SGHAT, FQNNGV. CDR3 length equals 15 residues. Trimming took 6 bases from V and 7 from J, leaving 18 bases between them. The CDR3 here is CASRTWKGRGEKLFF. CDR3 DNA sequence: TGTGCCAGCAGAACCTGGAAGGGGCGCGGTGAAAAACTGTTTTTT.

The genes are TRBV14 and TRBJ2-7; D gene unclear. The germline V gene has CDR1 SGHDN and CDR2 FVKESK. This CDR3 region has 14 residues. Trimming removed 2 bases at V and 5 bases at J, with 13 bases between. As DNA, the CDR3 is TGTGCCAGCAGCCAATCGCCCGCCGGGCACGAGCAGTACTTC. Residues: CASSQSPAGHEQYF.